The clone carrying this T cell receptor (beta chain) turned up a few times. The antigen is undetermined. For the second PCR, which ran for roughly 6 to 12 cycles, a sample-barcoded 5' primer and a J-beta primer mix were used. MiXCR, applied by TCRdb to the 5' RACE reads, yields one record per CDR3 protein. The sample carries fewer than 900,000 distinct CDR3 sequences, about 37% recorded once. CDR1 and CDR2 (germline): SGHTA, FQGNSA. CDR3 length equals 12 residues. The V and J ends lost 2 bases and 5 bases respectively, with 4 bases between them. This sample was included in a study of blood T cells in healthy people across ages. Each of the donors had approximately 10 milliliters of peripheral blood drawn into EDTA-treated Vacutainer tubes. Every sample had a minimum of 6 million PBMCs isolated. Broader study findings: With donor CMV status unknown, expanded clonotype changes were possibly confounded.

V gene TRBV7-2 combines with J gene TRBJ2-1; D not resolved. The source is a man aged 18 to 30 in good health. The sample was blood. CDR3 bases: TGTGCCAGCAGCTTAAGTAACAATGAGCAGTTCTTC. This gives the protein CASSLSNNEQFF.